A single sample is the source of the 31 T cell receptor beta chains below, sequenced in a study of blood T cells in healthy people across ages. Combining a sample-barcoded 5' primer with a J-beta primer mix, a second PCR ran for roughly 6 to 12 cycles. MiXCR, run by TCRdb on the 5' RACE reads, gives a single entry per CDR3 protein. This sample has 1.5 million to 2 million distinct CDR3 sequences, with approximately 30% found just once. The sequencing input was blood. The receptors here all came from a woman in her twenties or thirties in good health.

This rearrangement joins TRBV10-3 to TRBJ1-1; 10 bases fit TRBD1. The CDR3 covers 15 residues. From germline, CDR1 is ENHRY and CDR2 SYGVKD. V trimming: 0 bases; J trimming: 6 bases; junction bases outside the gene matches: 4. CDR3 in DNA: TGTGCCATCAGTGAGTCGAGGGACAGGGGATCTGAAGCTTTCTTT. It codes for CAISESRDRGSEAFF.

The CDR3 sequence is CASSLVWGTGELFF. CDR3 in DNA: TGCGCCAGCAGCTTGGTTTGGGGCACCGGGGAGCTGTTTTTT. The chain carries TRBV5-1 and TRBJ2-2; D ambiguous. From germline, CDR1 is SGHRS and CDR2 YFSETQ. CDR3 length: 14 amino acids. V was trimmed by 0 bases and J by 4 bases, leaving 7 bases between them.

A note on this clonotype: As the CDR3 is not closed by the conserved phenylalanine or tryptophan, this likely results from a read error. V is TRBV7-8 and J is TRBJ2-3; the match to TRBD2 covers 9 bases. Germline values: CDR1 SGHVS, CDR2 FQNEAQ. The V segment lost 1 base and the J segment 7 bases; nucleotides outside the gene matches: 6. CDR3 size: 15 residues. This CDR3 reads CASSLEASGTYTQYL. The CDR3 DNA reads TGTGCCAGCAGCTTAGAGGCTAGCGGGACATATACGCAGTATTTG.

The rearrangement uses TRBV9 and TRBJ2-7; 7 bases match TRBD2. The V segment lost 3 bases and the J segment 2 bases; nucleotides outside the gene matches: 8. The CDR3 totals 15 residues. Germline CDR1 reads SGDLS; CDR2 reads YYNGEE. The CDR3 bases are TGTGCCAGCAGCGCCGAACTAGCGACGCCCTACGAGCAGTACTTC. Protein product: CASSAELATPYEQYF.

Turning to this clonotype: A much larger clone lies a single base off, so this may be a read error. This chain connects TRBV7-9 to TRBJ2-3; 8 bases are a match to TRBD1. The CDR3 runs to 15 residues. Germline V gene lookup returns CDR1 SEHNR and CDR2 FQNEAQ (reference sequence). CDR3: CTSSSTGVLTDTQYF. In DNA, the CDR3 is TGTACCAGCAGCTCGACAGGGGTACTCACAGATACGCAGTATTTT.

This clonotype has a handful of counts. The chain joins TRBV10-3 to TRBJ1-5, with D unresolved. CDR1 is ENHRY, CDR2 SYGVKD, per germline. V lost 3 bases to trimming and J lost 7 bases, with 10 bases between them. CDR3 length equals 13 residues. The DNA of the CDR3 is TGTGCCATCAGTGACCTTGGCGACCAGCCCCAGCATTTT. Its protein is CAISDLGDQPQHF.

CDR3 protein: CSARLGVTNGAFF. The CDR3 DNA follows: TGCAGTGCTAGGCTAGGGGTGACTAATGGGGCTTTCTTT. The genes are TRBV20-1 and TRBJ1-1; TRBD1 is a possible D gene (5 bases). CDR1 and CDR2 from the germline V gene are DFQATT and SNEGSKA (reference sequence). CDR3 length: 13 residues. The V end was cut by 3 bases, the J end by 11 bases, with 19 bases between.

This chain connects TRBV18 to TRBJ1-1; D is possibly TRBD1 (5 bases). Trimming stripped 5 bases from V and 3 bases from J, with 13 bases between. The CDR3 runs 14 residues. CDR1 is KGHSH, CDR2 LQKENI, per germline. CDR3: CASSSSSRDTEAFF. The CDR3 DNA is TGTGCCAGCTCATCATCGTCCAGGGACACTGAAGCTTTCTTT.

This clonotype has just a few counts. The CDR3 DNA follows: TGCGCCAGCAGCTTTGGGGACTCCTTTGAAGCTTTCTTT. Amino acid sequence: CASSFGDSFEAFF. The chain carries TRBV5-1 and TRBJ1-1; D is perhaps TRBD1 (5 bases). CDR1 is SGHRS and CDR2 is YFSETQ in the germline V gene. Trimming took off 2 bases at V and 7 bases at J, with 12 bases between the two ends. The CDR3 covers 13 residues.

This clonotype was counted once. With a much larger clone just one base away, this may be a read error. V gene TRBV7-9 combines with J gene TRBJ1-1; D gene uncertain. The V gene's germline CDR1 is SEHNR and CDR2 FQNEAQ (reference sequence). V gave up 1 base and J gave up 6 bases, with 15 bases separating them. The length of the CDR3 is 15 residues. The CDR3 sequence is CASSLGWGDAAEAFF. The CDR3 coding sequence is TGTGCCAGCAGCTTAGGATGGGGTGATGCCGCTGAAGCTTTCTTT.

The chain joins TRBV12-3 or TRBV12-4 to TRBJ1-1; TRBD1 might be the D (6 bases). The CDR3 sequence is 15 residues long. V was clipped by 2 bases and J by 5 bases, with 15 bases between them. The CDR3 region is CASSLSGALPTEAFF. CDR3 DNA: TGTGCCAGCAGTTTATCGGGGGCCCTTCCGACTGAAGCTTTCTTT.

The chain joins TRBV6-1 to TRBJ1-4; a weak D match, TRBD1 (5 bases). Germline loops: CDR1 MNHNS, CDR2 SASEGT. The CDR3 loop spans 12 amino acids. Between the trimmed V and J ends, which lost 9 bases and 10 bases, there was a span of 15 bases. In nucleotides, the CDR3 is TGTGCCAGTGGGACGGAGGAGGGAAAACTGTTTTTT. This translates into CASGTEEGKLFF.

This clonotype was observed many times. The rearrangement joins TRBV29-1 to TRBJ2-3, with D tentatively TRBD1 or TRBD2 (6 bases each). Trimming left V 3 bases short and J 10 bases short, with 17 bases between. Germline V gives CDR1 SQVTM, CDR2 ANQGSEA. The CDR3 is made up of 13 amino acids. The CDR3 protein is CSVEGGPNYAQYF. The CDR3 DNA follows: TGCAGCGTTGAGGGGGGCCCCAACTACGCGCAGTATTTT.

This clonotype has more than one count but fewer than ten. The chain employs TRBV5-6 and TRBJ2-5; 12 bases align to TRBD2. V lost 4 bases to trimming and J lost 2 bases; unmatched junction nucleotides: 6. The CDR3 is 16 residues long. Germline assignment: CDR1 SGHDT and CDR2 YYEEEE. The CDR3 nucleotides are TGTGCCAGCAGCCCCAGGACTAGCGGGATGCAAGAGACCCAGTACTTC. It yields the protein CASSPRTSGMQETQYF.

About this clonotype itself: An end of the junction does not agree with germline; a read error may underlie this. The V call is TRBV5-1, the J call TRBJ2-1; D not certain. Matching the DNA end better, TRBJ2-7 makes the J call doubtful. Germline values: CDR1 SGHRS, CDR2 YFSETQ. The length of the CDR3 is 15 residues. The CDR3 DNA sequence: TGCGTCAGCAGCCTCCGGAATGTGGTTTACAACAAGCAGTACTTC. Translating gives CVSSLRNVVYNKQYF.

As for this clonotype: Since a much larger clone is just one base distant, this may be a read error. V usage is TRBV12-3 or TRBV12-4 and J usage is TRBJ2-7; D remains ambiguous. The CDR3 extends over 16 amino acids. Trimming cost V 4 bases and J 7 bases, with 23 bases left between them. CDR3 protein: CASSSEAVRRNNEQYF. Here the CDR3 DNA reads TGTGCCAGCAGTTCAGAAGCCGTCCGGCGCAACAATGAGCAGTACTTC.

This clonotype showed up just a few times. J is TRBJ2-1 and V is TRBV20-1; either TRBD1 or TRBD2 may fit D (5 bases each). Deletions cut 1 base from V and 2 bases from J, with 9 bases between. This CDR3 is built from 14 residues. The germline V gene encodes CDR1 DFQATT and CDR2 SNEGSKA (reference sequence). In DNA, the CDR3 is TGCAGTGCTAGAGGTCGGGGACCCTACAATGAGCAGTTCTTC. Residues: CSARGRGPYNEQFF.

This clonotype came up many times. J is TRBJ2-1 and V is TRBV12-3 or TRBV12-4; 10 bases fit TRBD1. Germline trimming cut 8 bases from V and 6 bases from J; bases unmatched to any gene: 10. This CDR3 spans 15 amino acids. CDR3 region: CASQRGTGAGNEQFF. CDR3 DNA: TGTGCCAGCCAGCGGGGGACAGGGGCTGGCAATGAGCAGTTCTTC.

The rearrangement uses TRBV20-1 and TRBJ2-7; no reliable D call. V was trimmed by 7 bases and J by 7 bases, leaving 14 bases between them. There are 11 residues in the CDR3. Germline V gene sequence: CDR1 DFQATT, CDR2 SNEGSKA (reference sequence). The CDR3 region is CSVRELGEQYF. The CDR3, as DNA: TGCAGTGTAAGAGAGTTGGGAGAGCAGTACTTC.

There are a few counts of this clonotype. The chain joins TRBV6-5 to TRBJ2-7, with 10 bases identical to TRBD2. CDR1 is MNHEY and CDR2 is SVGAGI in the germline V gene. Germline trimming cut 8 bases from V and 7 bases from J; bases unmatched to any gene: 8. The CDR3 loop spans 13 amino acids. Here the CDR3 reads CASPPSGSWEQYF. CDR3 DNA sequence: TGTGCCAGCCCCCCTAGCGGGAGTTGGGAGCAGTACTTC.

As regards this clonotype: A single base separates this from a much larger clone, so it may be a read error. The chain joins TRBV10-2 to TRBJ2-1, with D possibly being TRBD1 (5 bases). V lost 2 bases and J lost 6, with 8 bases in between. The CDR3 consists of 13 residues. Germline V gene data show CDR1 as WSHSY and CDR2 as SAAADI. The CDR3 DNA follows: TGCGCCAGCAGTGAGCTGGGGCGCAATGAGCAGTTCTTC. It translates to CASSELGRNEQFF.

The chain carries TRBV5-1 and TRBJ1-4; D gene unclear. Germline lookup yields CDR1 SGHRS and CDR2 YFSETQ. The CDR3 loop spans 14 amino acids. The V end lost 4 bases, the J end lost 7 bases, and 14 bases lay between the germline ends. CDR3: CASSSKGAGEKLFF. CDR3 sequence (DNA): TGCGCCAGCAGCAGTAAGGGAGCGGGTGAAAAACTGTTTTTT. The whole variable domain, remainder taken from reference TRBV5-1 and TRBJ1-4, is KAGVTQTPRYLIKTRGQQVTLSCSPISGHRSVSWYQQTPGQGLQFLFEYFSETQRNKGNFPGRFSGRQFSNSRSEMNVSTLELGDSALYLCASSSKGAGEKLFFGSGTQLSVL.

This clonotype has at least ten counts. Here the CDR3 reads CSVRQGAAYEQYF. Written as DNA, the CDR3 is TGCAGCGTCAGACAGGGGGCCGCCTACGAGCAGTACTTC. This chain joins TRBV29-1 and TRBJ2-7; 10 bases map to TRBD1. The junction had 4 bases not matched to a gene; V was cut back by 6 bases and J by 2 bases. Germline CDR1 is SQVTM and CDR2 is ANQGSEA. This CDR3 region has 13 residues.

The rearrangement links TRBV2 to TRBJ2-3, with a tentative D call TRBD2 (5 bases). The CDR3 has 14 residues. Trimming took 3 bases from V and 5 from J, leaving 12 bases between them. Per the germline V gene, CDR1 is SNHLY and CDR2 is FYNNEI. This CDR3 reads CASSETTVVDTQYF. CDR3 DNA: TGTGCCAGCAGTGAGACTACCGTGGTAGATACGCAGTATTTT.

On this clonotype: This may stem from a read error, because a much larger clone lies one nucleotide away. This chain connects TRBV6-2 or TRBV6-3 to TRBJ2-7, with TRBD1 as a possible D gene (6 bases). Germline CDR1 and CDR2: MNHEY and SVGEGT. The CDR3 has 14 residues. CDR3: CASSSATGSCEQYF. CDR3 DNA: TGTGCCAGCAGTTCCGCGACAGGCTCCTGCGAGCAGTACTTC.

This clonotype was seen only a few times. This rearrangement joins TRBV9 to TRBJ2-1; perhaps D is TRBD1 or TRBD2 (5 bases each). The germline V and J ends were trimmed by 0 bases and 9 bases, with 16 bases remaining between them. CDR3 length: 15 amino acids. The V gene's germline CDR1 is SGDLS and CDR2 YYNGEE. In nucleotides, the CDR3 is TGTGCCAGCAGCGTAGGATATCGCAGGGCGGGTGAGCAGTTCTTC. It translates to CASSVGYRRAGEQFF.

The genes are TRBV2 and TRBJ1-2, with TRBD1 identical over 8 bases. The CDR3 is 16 residues long. Unmatched junction bases numbered 11, after V lost 6 bases and J lost 2 bases. Germline CDR1 is SNHLY and CDR2 is FYNNEI. DNA of the CDR3: TGTGCCAGCAGCCCGGCACAGGGGGGCGAGAACTATGGCTACACCTTC. Protein: CASSPAQGGENYGYTF.

This sequence joins TRBV23-1 and TRBJ2-5; 10 nucleotides agree with TRBD1. Being an ORF, TRBV23-1 has a function that is uncertain. The CDR3 contains 14 residues. The trim removed 5 bases at V and 4 bases at J, leaving 4 bases unmatched. The chain's CDR3 is CASSGTGAGETQYF. The CDR3 nucleotides read TGCGCCAGCAGTGGGACAGGGGCGGGAGAGACCCAGTACTTC.

This clonotype was seen ten or more times. The chain joins TRBV6-6 to TRBJ2-7; 9 bases map to TRBD1. Germline lookup yields CDR1 MNHNY and CDR2 SVGAGI (reference sequence). V shed 5 bases, J shed 5 bases, and the junction held 4 bases outside the gene matches. The CDR3 consists of 13 residues. CDR3 in DNA: TGTGCCAGCAGTGGGGACAGGGAACACGAGCAGTACTTC. It translates to CASSGDREHEQYF.

Regarding this clonotype: This may be a read error: a much more frequent sequence differs by one nucleotide. V usage is TRBV5-5 and J usage is TRBJ2-1, with 8 bases that match TRBD2. Germline assignment: CDR1 SGHKS and CDR2 YYEKEE (reference sequence). The CDR3 is made up of 14 amino acids. V gave up 0 bases and J gave up 10 bases; unmatched junction bases: 6. Written as DNA, the CDR3 is TGTGCCAGCAGCTTGGGTCCTAGCGGGTACGAGCAGTTCTTC. Encoded protein: CASSLGPSGYEQFF.

This clonotype was detected many times. V and J are TRBV2 and TRBJ2-7, with 11 bases matching TRBD2. V shed 9 bases, J shed 7 bases, and the junction held 11 bases outside the gene matches. The CDR3 loop spans 14 amino acids. Germline assignment: CDR1 SNHLY and CDR2 FYNNEI. The CDR3 protein is CARSTGTSGSEQYF. CDR3 sequence (DNA): TGTGCCAGATCAACCGGGACTAGCGGTAGTGAGCAGTACTTC.